The rows below give T cell receptor beta chains drawn from one sample of a study of T cell repertoires in cytomegalovirus infection. Their cognate antigens are unknown. TCRdb independently ran MiXCR on the reads; one entry per CDR3 protein. The data hold 600,000 to 700,000 distinct CDR3 sequences, with 33% observed a single time. The sequencing used cultured PBMCs, collected from culture after CMV antigen stimulation. The receptors here all came from a human donor in good health (CMV status not recorded). Some clones in this sample may be carry-over from other donors' samples. Both conserved end residues are part of each CDR3. D genes are given only for firm matches. Only part of the rows carry a size: once, few, many, or a class if the clone is expanded.

.	TRBV6-2/TRBV6-3	TRBJ2-5	TRBD2	TGTGCCAGCAGCCTCAGGACTAGCGGGAGAGAGACCCAGTACTTC	CASSLRTSGRETQYF
.	TRBV27	TRBJ2-2	.	TGTGCCAGCAGTTATGAGAGGGGGGAGCTGTTTTTT	CASSYERGELFF
few	TRBV4-1	TRBJ1-5	.	TGCGCCAGCAGCCAACTTCCAGACGCACGGGCTAAGGGGGTCAGCAATCAGCCCCAGCATTTT	CASSQLPDARAKGVSNQPQHF
.	TRBV2	TRBJ1-6	TRBD1	TGTGCCAGCAGCGAGGACAGGGGGGACTCGGGTTCACCCCTCCACTTT	CASSEDRGDSGSPLHF
.	TRBV7-9	TRBJ2-7	.	TGTGCCAGCAGTCATAGTGGTCCCTCCTACGAGCAGTACTTC	CASSHSGPSYEQYF
few	TRBV2	TRBJ2-4	.	TGTGCCAGCAGTCTCCGGACTCGGTCGGTTCAGTACTTC	CASSLRTRSVQYF
.	TRBV12-3/TRBV12-4	TRBJ1-4	TRBD1	TGTGCCAGCAGTACCCCAGGGGGCATTAATGAAAAACTGTTTTTT	CASSTPGGINEKLFF
many	TRBV6-5	TRBJ2-5	TRBD1	TGTGCCAGCAGTTACCGTACAGGGGAGGAGACCCAGTACTTC	CASSYRTGEETQYF
.	TRBV10-3	TRBJ2-3	TRBD1	TGTGCCATCAGTGCCCCGGGACAGGGGGTGGATACGCAGTATTTT	CAISAPGQGVDTQYF
.	TRBV2	TRBJ1-6	.	TGTGCCGGGACGTTAGGGAAGGGGAATTCACCCCTCCACTTT	CAGTLGKGNSPLHF
few	TRBV4-3	TRBJ2-7	TRBD2	TGCGCCAGCAGCCCCTACCTAGCGGAGGGACCCTACGAGCAGTACTTC	CASSPYLAEGPYEQYF
.	TRBV15	TRBJ2-3	.	TGTGCCACCAAGCGACCCGGGTCAGATACGCAGTATTTT	CATKRPGSDTQYF
.	TRBV6-6	TRBJ1-5	.	TGTGCCAGCAGTGAGTCACAGGTGAATCAGCCCCAGCATTTT	CASSESQVNQPQHF
.	TRBV20-1	TRBJ1-6	.	TGCAGTGCTAGTGGGCGGGATAATTCACCCCTCCACTTT	CSASGRDNSPLHF
.	TRBV15	TRBJ2-7	TRBD2	TGTGCCACCAGCAGAGACCCCGCGGGGGGCGCGTTCTACGAGCAGTACTTC	CATSRDPAGGAFYEQYF
.	TRBV19	TRBJ2-2	.	TGTGCCAGTAGTACACAGGGAACCACCGGGGAGCTGTTTTTT	CASSTQGTTGELFF
few	TRBV7-6	TRBJ2-4	.	TGTGCCAGCAGCGGGGACTTGGTCAAAAACATTCAGTACTTC	CASSGDLVKNIQYF
.	TRBV5-3	TRBJ2-5	.	TGTGCCAGCAGCTTTCGAAGGGGTTTTATCGAGACCCAGTACTTC	CASSFRRGFIETQYF
.	TRBV29-1	TRBJ2-3	.	TGCAGCGTTGTTCCGATAACCGGGACAAGGTTCCAAAGCACAGATACGCAGTATTTT	CSVVPITGTRFQSTDTQYF
.	TRBV12-3/TRBV12-4	TRBJ2-1	TRBD2	TGTGCCAGCACCCCTTCGGGACTAGCGGGGCTAGCCTTC	CASTPSGLAGLAF
.	TRBV28	TRBJ1-2	.	TGTGCCAGCAGTTTTGTTGAGGGCTATGGCTACACCTTC	CASSFVEGYGYTF
.	TRBV5-4	TRBJ2-3	.	TGTGCCAGCAGCTTGCGAAAAGAGGGCACAGATACGCAGTATTTT	CASSLRKEGTDTQYF
few	TRBV12-3/TRBV12-4	TRBJ1-6	.	TGTGCCAGCAGTAACCGACAGGAGCCGGTGTCACCCCTCCACTTT	CASSNRQEPVSPLHF
once	TRBV2	TRBJ2-2	.	TGTGCCAGCAGTGAAACGTGGGGCTTCGGGGAGCTGTTTTTT	CASSETWGFGELFF
once	TRBV5-4	TRBJ2-3	.	TGTGCCAGCAGCGTAAAGGAAAGCGCGCAGTATTTT	CASSVKESAQYF
.	TRBV19	TRBJ1-5	TRBD1	TGTGCCAGCCAACAGGGGTCCCGGGCGGTCAGCAATCAGCCCCAGCATTTT	CASQQGSRAVSNQPQHF
few	TRBV7-2	TRBJ2-1	.	TGTGCCAGCAGGGTCAACTCCTACAATGAGCAGTTCTTC	CASRVNSYNEQFF
many	TRBV5-6	TRBJ2-3	.	TGTGCCAGCAGCTTCCTGGACAGCACAGATACGCAGTATTTT	CASSFLDSTDTQYF
.	TRBV7-2	TRBJ2-7	.	TGTGCCAGCAGCTTAGTGGCTAGCGCCTACGAGCAGTACTTC	CASSLVASAYEQYF
many	TRBV11-2	TRBJ2-1	TRBD2	TGTGCCAGCAGCGGGGGGGCCTACAATGAGCAGTTCTTC	CASSGGAYNEQFF
.	TRBV7-8	TRBJ1-4	.	TGTGCCAGCAGCTTTACGGCATCCCGGCACTATAATGAAAAACTGTTTTTT	CASSFTASRHYNEKLFF
.	TRBV12-3/TRBV12-4	TRBJ1-4	.	TGTGCCAGCAGTCCGAGGGCCGTTAGGGTGGAAAAACTGTTTTTT	CASSPRAVRVEKLFF
few	TRBV5-4	TRBJ2-7	.	TGTGCCAGCAGCTTGTCTCCCAGTGGTGGGTCCTACGAGCAGTACTTC	CASSLSPSGGSYEQYF
once	TRBV5-6	TRBJ1-5	.	TGTGCCAGCAGCCTCTTCGGAGGGGATGGCAATCAGCCCCAGCATTTT	CASSLFGGDGNQPQHF
.	TRBV7-8	TRBJ1-3	TRBD1	TGTGCCAGCAGCTTAGGGGGGACAGGGCGGCACACCATATATTTT	CASSLGGTGRHTIYF
once	TRBV20-1	TRBJ2-5	TRBD2	TGCAGTGCTACGGGGGGGGCAGCTCAAGAGACCCAGTACTTC	CSATGGAAQETQYF
.	TRBV6-5	TRBJ2-3	TRBD2	TGTGCCAGCAGACCCTTTCCTCGCGGGGGGGCATCAGATACGCAGTATTTT	CASRPFPRGGASDTQYF
few	TRBV7-6	TRBJ2-3	TRBD2	TGTGCCAGCAGCTCCCCCGAGAGCGGGAGTCTAGATACGCAGTATTTT	CASSSPESGSLDTQYF
.	TRBV12-3/TRBV12-4	TRBJ1-1	.	TGTGCCAGCAGTTTCCCGGGATGGACGAACACTGAAGCTTTCTTT	CASSFPGWTNTEAFF
few	TRBV12-3/TRBV12-4	TRBJ2-2	.	TGTGCCAGCAGTTTCGTCGGGCCCGGGGAGCTGTTTTTT	CASSFVGPGELFF
.	TRBV19	TRBJ2-4	.	TGTGCCAGTAGTATAGATCGATACGGAACCAAAAACATTCAGTACTTC	CASSIDRYGTKNIQYF
many	TRBV7-2	TRBJ1-1	.	TGTGCCAGCAGCTCCACAGGGTGGATAGACACTGAAGCTTTCTTT	CASSSTGWIDTEAFF
few	TRBV6-5	TRBJ1-3	TRBD1	TGTGCCAGCAGCCCACCAGGACAGGGAGACACCATATATTTT	CASSPPGQGDTIYF
.	TRBV7-2	TRBJ2-1	.	TGTGCCAGCAGCTTAGGACCGGCCCAGGGGGAGCAGTTCTTC	CASSLGPAQGEQFF
.	TRBV7-2	TRBJ2-1	TRBD2	TGTGCCAGCAGCTTCGACGGGACTAGCTACAATGAGCAGTTCTTC	CASSFDGTSYNEQFF
.	TRBV5-1	TRBJ2-1	TRBD1	TGCGCCAGCATTGGACAGGGAGGAAGGGATGAGCAGTTCTTC	CASIGQGGRDEQFF
many	TRBV28	TRBJ1-6	.	TGTGCCAGCAACTCCATAGGGGGAGGCTCCTATAATTCACCCCTCCACTTT	CASNSIGGGSYNSPLHF
.	TRBV20-1	TRBJ1-1	TRBD1	TGCAGTGCTAGCCCAGTGACAGGGCTGGGCACTGAAGCTTTCTTT	CSASPVTGLGTEAFF
.	TRBV5-1	TRBJ1-4	.	TGCGCCAGCAGCTTTGCGGGGTCCAATGAAAAACTGTTTTTT	CASSFAGSNEKLFF